Listed below are T cell receptor beta chains from one sample, sequenced in a study of T cells after posttransplantation cyclophosphamide. The table came from immunoSEQ multiplex PCR; TCRdb's copy has only in-frame clones and leaves some out. Here the sample spans around 66,000 clones, approximately 92% being singletons. The material sequenced was PBMCs. The receptors originated from a young woman in good health and a related stem cell transplant donor. CDR3s include the opening cysteine and the closing phenylalanine or tryptophan. D genes are given only for firm matches. Size is omitted from some rows. Given values are once, few, many or a class for expanded clones.

NA | TRBJ2-7 | TRBV6-5 | NA | CASRGGVEQYF | TGTGCCAGCAGGGGTGGAGTAGAGCAGTACTTC
TRBD2 | TRBJ2-3 | TRBV7-9 | NA | CASSLLAGDLATTDTQYF | TGTGCCAGCAGCTTACTAGCGGGGGACCTGGCGACCACAGATACGCAGTATTTT
TRBD1 | TRBJ2-6 | TRBV5-4 | NA | CASSFTGGGAGANVLTF | TGTGCCAGCAGCTTTACAGGGGGCGGAGCTGGGGCCAACGTCCTGACTTTC
TRBD1 | TRBJ1-4 | TRBV30 | NA | CAWSLGTGTNEKLFF | TGTGCCTGGAGTCTCGGGACAGGGACTAATGAAAAACTGTTTTTT
NA | TRBJ1-1 | TRBV27 | NA | CASRTQANTEAFF | TGTGCCAGCAGGACACAGGCGAACACTGAAGCTTTCTTT
NA | TRBJ1-6 | TRBV11-3 | NA | CASNQLSYQRGFNSPLHF | TGTGCCAGCAATCAGCTTAGTTACCAGAGGGGTTTTAATTCACCCCTCCACTTT
TRBD1 | TRBJ2-5 | TRBV6-1 | NA | CASRIHRDRQETQYF | TGTGCCAGCAGGATACACCGGGACAGGCAAGAGACCCAGTACTTC
NA | TRBJ1-5 | TRBV19 | NA | CASSGGGGNQPQHF | TGTGCCAGTAGTGGAGGGGGGGGCAATCAGCCCCAGCATTTT
TRBD1 | TRBJ2-2 | TRBV15 | NA | CATSRLQGVGGELFF | TGTGCCACCAGCAGACTACAGGGGGTCGGCGGGGAGCTGTTTTTT
NA | TRBJ1-2 | TRBV19 | NA | CASSIGGPNYGYTF | TGTGCCAGTAGTATCGGCGGACCCAACTATGGCTACACCTTC
NA | TRBJ2-3 | TRBV7-6 | NA | CASSHTGTDTQYF | TGTGCCAGCAGCCATACGGGAACAGATACGCAGTATTTT
NA | TRBJ2-3 | TRBV11-2 | once | CASSLRDTQYF | TGTGCCAGCAGCTTAAGGGATACGCAGTATTTT
TRBD2 | TRBJ2-2 | TRBV7-3 | NA | CASSLNLAANTGELFF | TGTGCCAGCAGCTTAAATCTAGCGGCGAACACCGGGGAGCTGTTTTTT
NA | TRBJ1-4 | TRBV28 | few | CASSLTGATNEKLFF | TGTGCCAGCAGCCTGACAGGCGCAACTAATGAAAAACTGTTTTTT
TRBD2 | TRBJ2-3 | TRBV5-1 | NA | CASSEGNSGGPTDTQYF | TGCGCCAGCAGCGAGGGAAATAGCGGGGGGCCCACAGATACGCAGTATTTT
NA | TRBJ1-3 | TRBV9 | NA | CASSGVSSGNTIYF | TGTGCCAGCAGCGGGGTTTCGTCTGGAAACACCATATATTTT
NA | TRBJ1-4 | TRBV4-2 | NA | CASSQDAGGTNEKLFF | TGTGCCAGCAGCCAAGATGCGGGGGGAACTAATGAAAAACTGTTTTTT
TRBD2 | TRBJ2-1 | TRBV27 | NA | CASSKGLAGEGEQFF | TGTGCCAGCAGCAAGGGACTAGCGGGGGAAGGTGAGCAGTTCTTC
TRBD2 | TRBJ2-3 | TRBV5-1 | NA | CASSSSGGFTDTQYF | TGCGCCAGCAGTTCGAGCGGGGGGTTTACAGATACGCAGTATTTT
NA | TRBJ1-1 | TRBV10-3 | NA | CAISDAGRDTEAFF | TGTGCCATCAGTGACGCAGGGCGGGACACTGAAGCTTTCTTT
TRBD2 | TRBJ2-5 | TRBV2 | NA | CASSDVGGGETQYF | TGTGCCAGCAGTGATGTCGGGGGGGGAGAGACCCAGTACTTC
NA | TRBJ2-5 | TRBV28 | NA | CASSKETQYF | TGTGCCAGCAGTAAAGAGACCCAGTACTTC
TRBD2 | TRBJ2-3 | TRBV7-2 | NA | CASSLLRGDTDTQYF | TGTGCCAGCAGCTTACTGCGGGGGGACACAGATACGCAGTATTTT
TRBD2 | TRBJ2-3 | TRBV28 | NA | CASSFRYGGTDTQYF | TGTGCCAGCAGTTTCCGCTACGGGGGGACAGATACGCAGTATTTT
TRBD1 | TRBJ2-1 | TRBV2 | NA | CASRVSGTGGYEQFF | TGTGCCAGCAGAGTATCCGGGACAGGGGGATATGAGCAGTTCTTC
NA | TRBJ2-7 | TRBV7-9 | once | CASSLPTVTPYEQYF | TGTGCCAGCAGCTTACCCACGGTCACCCCCTACGAGCAGTACTTC
NA | TRBJ2-2 | TRBV7-7 | NA | CASSLGQNTGELFF | TGTGCCAGCAGCTTAGGACAGAACACCGGGGAGCTGTTTTTT